These T cell receptor beta chains were read from a single sample in a study of Ad26.COV2.S vaccination and SARS-CoV-2 variants. Data came from immunoSEQ multiplex PCR; TCRdb stores just in-frame clones and leaves some out. This table has some 640,000 clones, roughly 90% appearing once. The sequences come from peripheral blood, collected in a trial of Ad26.COV2.S vaccine versus placebo. Receptor source: a person aged 18 to 65 who received the Ad26.COV2.S COVID-19 vaccine or a placebo. The CDR3 runs from the conserved cysteine through the conserved F or W. Each record gives: D gene, J gene, V gene, clone size, CDR3 DNA, CDR3 protein. D genes are given only for firm matches. Part of the rows lack a size; the others show once, few, many or a class for expanded clones.

- | TRBJ2-5 | TRBV27 | - | TGTGCCAGCAGTGAGGCCAGGGCGCAGACCCAGTACTTC | CASSEARAQTQYF
- | TRBJ2-2 | TRBV5-4 | - | TGTGCCAGCAAAACCGGACTGTCGAACACCGGGGAGCTGTTTTTT | CASKTGLSNTGELFF
- | TRBJ2-7 | TRBV18 | once | TGTGCCAGCTCACAGGGGGTCTCCTACGAGCAGTACTTC | CASSQGVSYEQYF
- | TRBJ1-6 | TRBV6-4 | once | TGTGCCAGCAGTCGGGACCAGGCGAAACCACCCCTCCACTTT | CASSRDQAKPPLHF
- | TRBJ1-2 | TRBV25-1 | - | TGTGCCAGCCGGGGGCTTGGCTACACCTTC | CASRGLGYTF
- | TRBJ1-1 | TRBV3-1/TRBV3-2 | - | TGTGCCAGCAGATCAGGGTTTCGGGCTTTCTTT | CASRSGFRAFF
- | TRBJ2-5 | TRBV29-1 | - | TGCAGCGTTGTGGACTCCGGGCGAGGGGAGACCCAGTACTTC | CSVVDSGRGETQYF
- | TRBJ1-3 | TRBV3-1/TRBV3-2 | - | TGTGCCAGCAGCCAAGGGAAAGGTTGGAACACCATATATTTT | CASSQGKGWNTIYF
- | TRBJ1-2 | TRBV7-3 | - | TGTGCCAGCAGCTCCGGGGCGGGGGGCTACACCTTC | CASSSGAGGYTF
TRBD1 | TRBJ1-5 | TRBV15 | - | TGTGCCACCAGCACTTACAGGGGGCCTAGCAATCAGCCCCAGCATTTT | CATSTYRGPSNQPQHF
TRBD1 | TRBJ1-2 | TRBV6-5 | - | TGTGCCAGCAGAGACAGGGGGAGAGAGGGCTACACCTTC | CASRDRGREGYTF
- | TRBJ2-7 | TRBV27 | - | TGTGCCAGCAGACCACGGGACGGTTACGAGCAGTACTTC | CASRPRDGYEQYF
- | TRBJ1-2 | TRBV6-2/TRBV6-3 | few | TGTGCCAGCAGTTCCGCGACAGGTCCATGGGGTGGCTACACCTTC | CASSSATGPWGGYTF
- | TRBJ2-3 | TRBV6-1 | - | TGTGCCAGCAGTGAAACGGCCCAGAGGCCAGATACGCAGTATTTT | CASSETAQRPDTQYF
- | TRBJ2-5 | TRBV3-1/TRBV3-2 | - | TGTGCCAGCAGCCCACAAGGGGGGACCCAGTACTTC | CASSPQGGTQYF
TRBD2 | TRBJ2-7 | TRBV6-5 | - | TGTGCCAGCAGTTACGCGGGGGACCCGGGGGGCGAGCAGTACTTC | CASSYAGDPGGEQYF
- | TRBJ1-2 | TRBV2 | - | TGTGCCAGCAGTGAATTGGCAGCTAACTATGGCTACACCTTC | CASSELAANYGYTF
TRBD2 | TRBJ2-5 | TRBV7-2 | - | TGTGCCAGCAGCTCGCTTCGGGGGGGGTACCAAGAGACCCAGTACTTC | CASSSLRGGYQETQYF
- | TRBJ2-7 | TRBV21-1 | - | TGTGCCAGCAGCAATAGGGACGCCCTTACTCTCCTACGACGGCAGTACTTC | CASSNRDALTLLRRQYF
- | TRBJ1-4 | TRBV2 | - | TGTGCCAGCAATGGCAGGAGTAATGAAAAACTGTTTTTT | CASNGRSNEKLFF
TRBD2 | TRBJ2-7 | TRBV7-2 | - | TGTGCCAGCAGCGAGGGACTAGCGGGGGCCTACGAGCAGTACTTC | CASSEGLAGAYEQYF
- | TRBJ1-6 | TRBV6-2/TRBV6-3 | - | TGTGCCAGCAGTTACGGTAATTCACCCCTCCACTTT | CASSYGNSPLHF
- | TRBJ2-5 | TRBV6-5 | once | TGTGCCAGCAATCGGCGGGGGCCGGTAGAGACCCAGTACTTC | CASNRRGPVETQYF
TRBD1 | TRBJ1-5 | TRBV5-1 | - | TGCGCCAGCAGCTCTGGACAGGGGGATCAGCCCCAGCATTTT | CASSSGQGDQPQHF
- | TRBJ1-5 | TRBV7-9 | - | TGTGCCAGCAGCTTTTCAGGGGCGACGGGTCAGCCCCAGCATTTT | CASSFSGATGQPQHF
- | TRBJ1-1 | TRBV30 | once | TGTGCCTGGAGCCCGGGACATACGAACACTGAAGCTTTCTTT | CAWSPGHTNTEAFF
- | TRBJ2-5 | TRBV30 | - | TGTGCCTGGAGCCCGGCTTGGGAGGGGGGCAAAGAGACCCAGTACTTC | CAWSPAWEGGKETQYF
- | TRBJ2-2 | TRBV5-1 | - | TGCGCCAGCATGTCGACCGGGACACCGAACACCGGGGAGCTGTTTTTT | CASMSTGTPNTGELFF
- | TRBJ2-7 | TRBV6-5 | - | TGTGCCAGCACCCTCGGCTCAGGCGCCTACGAGCAGTACTTC | CASTLGSGAYEQYF
- | TRBJ1-1 | TRBV29-1 | - | TGCAGCGTTGAAGGGGCCAGGGCGGGTCCTGAAGCTTTCTTT | CSVEGARAGPEAFF
- | TRBJ1-6 | TRBV2 | - | TGTGCCAGTAAGGGGATAGTGGATAATTCACCCCTCCACTTT | CASKGIVDNSPLHF
TRBD1 | TRBJ2-1 | TRBV5-4 | - | TGTGCCAGCAGCTCCCGGGACAGCCACAATGAGCAGTTCTTC | CASSSRDSHNEQFF
- | TRBJ1-2 | TRBV10-3 | few | TGTGCCACCAAAGGCGAGGGGAGACGTGGCGAGGGCTACACCTTC | CATKGEGRRGEGYTF
- | TRBJ2-5 | TRBV18 | - | TGTGCCAGCTCACCACCTCCAGGGGCTGGGAAGACCCAGTACTTC | CASSPPPGAGKTQYF
TRBD1 | TRBJ2-7 | TRBV5-1 | - | TGCGCCAGCAGCCCCCGGGACAGGGGTCACGAGCAGTACTTC | CASSPRDRGHEQYF
- | TRBJ2-3 | TRBV7-9 | - | TGTGCCAGCAGGCTGGGGGATACGCAGTATTTT | CASRLGDTQYF
TRBD2 | TRBJ2-1 | TRBV7-9 | - | TGTGCCAGCAGCTTAGCTTCCTGGACTAGTTTCTATGAGCAGTTCTTC | CASSLASWTSFYEQFF
TRBD1 | TRBJ1-6 | TRBV15 | once | TGTGCCACCAGCAGAGATGGGGGACAGGGTAATTCACCCCTCCACTTT | CATSRDGGQGNSPLHF
- | TRBJ1-1 | TRBV7-8 | - | TGTGCCAGCAGCTTCGGGCTAGACACTGAAGCTTTCTTT | CASSFGLDTEAFF
- | TRBJ2-2 | TRBV5-1 | - | TGCGCCAGCAGCTTGGAGGCTAAGGAGAACACCGGGGAGCTGTTTTTT | CASSLEAKENTGELFF
- | TRBJ2-1 | TRBV28 | - | TGTGCCAGCAGCCCAACCGGGGGGCGACGGAATGAGCAGTTCTTC | CASSPTGGRRNEQFF
TRBD1 | TRBJ1-5 | TRBV2 | once | TGTGCCAGCAGGGGGACAGGGACGTTCGGGAGCAATCAGCCCCAGCATTTT | CASRGTGTFGSNQPQHF
TRBD1 | TRBJ1-2 | TRBV5-4 | - | TGTGCCAGCACGACAGGGGGCGGTGGTAACTATGGCTACACCTTC | CASTTGGGGNYGYTF
TRBD2 | TRBJ2-1 | TRBV10-1 | - | TGCGCCAGCAGTGAGAGTACTAGCGGGAGTAATCCCAATGAGCAGTTCTTC | CASSESTSGSNPNEQFF
- | TRBJ2-6 | TRBV7-2 | once | TGTGCCAGCAGCTTAGAAAGTTCTGGGGCCAACGTCCTGACTTTC | CASSLESSGANVLTF
TRBD1 | TRBJ1-5 | TRBV7-6 | - | TGTGCCAGCAGCTTAGAAGGGGGCAGCAATCAGCCCCAGCATTTT | CASSLEGGSNQPQHF
- | TRBJ2-5 | TRBV5-4 | once | TGTGCCAGCAGCAAGGGCCCTGACGGGCAAGAGACCCAGTACTTC | CASSKGPDGQETQYF
- | TRBJ2-4 | TRBV15 | - | TGTGCCATAGGGCGGGGAGAACTAGCCAAAAACATTCAGTACTTC | CAIGRGELAKNIQYF